This T cell receptor (beta chain) was retrieved from a study of blood T cell repertoires in COVID-19. Study at large: PBMCs, B-cell-depleted T cells, or T cells were the source of the cDNA or gDNA that made up the material.

Some clones are missing from TCRdb's copy, which holds only in-frame ones; the method was immunoSEQ multiplex PCR. Of about 140,000 clones detected, more than 70% appear once; the ten largest clones hold about 5.5%. With 7 bases clipped from V and 4 bases from J, the junction kept 10 bases outside the gene matches. The CDR3 contains 15 residues. Participants were aged about 18 to 100 years from about 25 US areas. This clonotype originated in a man aged 35 to 55 with acute COVID-19. What was sequenced was PBMCs or T cells enriched from blood (not recorded which). This chain joins TRBV23-1 and TRBJ1-2; the match to TRBD1 covers 9 bases. TRBV23-1 has ORF status, its function being uncertain. In DNA, the CDR3 is TGCGCCAGCACTCCCGGACAGGGGATTTCCTATGGCTACACCTTC. Amino acid sequence: CASTPGQGISYGYTF.